This record covers a single T cell receptor (beta chain). CDR3 length equals 13 residues. Trimming took 5 bases from V and 6 from J, leaving 10 bases between them. CDR1 SGHTA and CDR2 FQGNSA come from the germline V gene. A single record per CDR3 protein comes from TCRdb applying MiXCR to the RT-PCR reads. The sample includes more than 550,000 distinct CDR3 sequences, approximately 14% of them seen just once. This sequence was found in a female donor in good health, serving as a healthy control. The specimen sequenced was memory CD4+ T cells from blood. This rearrangement joins TRBV7-2 to TRBJ2-2; D unclear. Here the CDR3 reads CASSATLSGELFF. The CDR3 DNA reads as TGTGCCAGCAGCGCGACCCTTTCCGGGGAGCTGTTTTTT. The entire variable domain, with the rest obtained from reference TRBV7-2 and TRBJ2-2, is as follows: GAGVSQSPSNKVTEKGKDVELRCDPISGHTALYWYRQSLGQGLEFLIYFQGNSAPDKSGLPSDRFSAERTGGSVSTLTIQRTQQEDSAVYLCASSATLSGELFFGEGSRLTVL.